This note documents a single T cell receptor beta chain sequence. Its specificity is unknown. Amplification yielded TCR beta CDR3 regions, with RNA transcripts as the source. The HTBI primer set served for first-round RT-PCR of the TCR CDR3. TCRdb independently ran MiXCR on the multiplex PCR reads; one entry per CDR3 protein. Of about 270,000 distinct CDR3 sequences listed, over 20% are singletons. J was trimmed by 0 bases and V by 5 bases; bases with no gene match: 15. The germline gives CDR1 SGHTA, CDR2 FQGNSA. The CDR3 length is 20 residues. The source of the sample is a study of T cells in Graves' hyperthyroidism and ophthalmopathy. For the study at large: Peripheral blood specimens were obtained at initial diagnosis, prior to any treatment.

Each person with ophthalmopathy scored at least 3 on the Clinical Activity Score, reached NOSPECS grade 4 or higher, and had been ill under 3 months. Findings and caveats of the study: Most clonotypes that expanded in the thyroid above 0.001 also showed up in blood.

The sample consisted of blood. The TCR originated in a man aged 30 to 39 with Graves' ophthalmopathy. The chain couples TRBV7-2 to TRBJ1-5; TRBD1 matches at 11 bases. DNA of the CDR3: TGTGCCAGCAGCCGTAGGGCCGGGACAGGGGGAGGTCTTAGCAATCAGCCCCAGCATTTT. Translated, it gives CASSRRAGTGGGLSNQPQHF.